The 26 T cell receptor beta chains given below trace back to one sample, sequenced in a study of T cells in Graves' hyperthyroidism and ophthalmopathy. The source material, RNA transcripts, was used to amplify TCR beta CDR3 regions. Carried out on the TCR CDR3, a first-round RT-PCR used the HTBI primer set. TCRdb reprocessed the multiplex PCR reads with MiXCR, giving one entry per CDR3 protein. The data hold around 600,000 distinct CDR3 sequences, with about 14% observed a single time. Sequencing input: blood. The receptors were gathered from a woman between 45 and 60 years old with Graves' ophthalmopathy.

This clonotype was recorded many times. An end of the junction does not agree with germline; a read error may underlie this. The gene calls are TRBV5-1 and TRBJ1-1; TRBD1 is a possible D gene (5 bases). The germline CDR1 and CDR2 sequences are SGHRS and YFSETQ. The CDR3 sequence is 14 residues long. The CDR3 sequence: CASSPEGVNTEALF. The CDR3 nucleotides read TGCGCCAGCAGCCCCGAAGGGGTGAACACTGAAGCTCTCTTT.

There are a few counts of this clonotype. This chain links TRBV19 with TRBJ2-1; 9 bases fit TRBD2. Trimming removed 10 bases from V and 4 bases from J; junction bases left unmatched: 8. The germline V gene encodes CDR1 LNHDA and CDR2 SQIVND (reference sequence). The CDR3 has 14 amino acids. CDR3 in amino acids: CATETSGDYNEQFF. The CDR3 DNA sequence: TGTGCCACGGAGACTAGCGGAGATTACAATGAGCAGTTCTTC.

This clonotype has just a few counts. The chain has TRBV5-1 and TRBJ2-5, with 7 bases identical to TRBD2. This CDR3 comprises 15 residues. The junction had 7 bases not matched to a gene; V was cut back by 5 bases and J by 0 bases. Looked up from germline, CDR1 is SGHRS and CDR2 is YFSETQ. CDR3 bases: TGCGCCAGCAGTTCCCCAGCGGGAAACCAAGAGACCCAGTACTTC. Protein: CASSSPAGNQETQYF.

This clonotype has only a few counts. This CDR3 is CASRPRTAVVTGELFF. DNA of the CDR3: TGTGCCAGCAGACCGAGGACTGCGGTTGTAACCGGGGAGCTGTTTTTT. The V call is TRBV6-2 or TRBV6-3, the J call TRBJ2-2; TRBD2 is a possible D gene (5 bases). The germline V gene encodes CDR1 MNHEY and CDR2 SVGEGT. CDR3 size: 16 residues. V lost 6 bases to trimming and J lost 5 bases, with 19 bases between them.

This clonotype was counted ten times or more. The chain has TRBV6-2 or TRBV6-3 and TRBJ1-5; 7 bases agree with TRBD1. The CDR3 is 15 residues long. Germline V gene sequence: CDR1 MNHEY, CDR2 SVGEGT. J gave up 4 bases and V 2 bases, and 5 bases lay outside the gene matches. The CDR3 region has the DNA TGTGCCAGCAGTTACATAGGGGGCCGGAATCAGCCCCAGCATTTT. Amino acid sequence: CASSYIGGRNQPQHF.

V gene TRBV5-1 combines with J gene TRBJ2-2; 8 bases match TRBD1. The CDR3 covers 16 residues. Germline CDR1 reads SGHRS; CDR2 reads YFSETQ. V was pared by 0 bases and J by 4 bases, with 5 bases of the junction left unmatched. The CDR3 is CASSLEGQAGTGELFF. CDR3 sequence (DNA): TGCGCCAGCAGCTTGGAGGGACAGGCGGGCACCGGGGAGCTGTTTTTT.

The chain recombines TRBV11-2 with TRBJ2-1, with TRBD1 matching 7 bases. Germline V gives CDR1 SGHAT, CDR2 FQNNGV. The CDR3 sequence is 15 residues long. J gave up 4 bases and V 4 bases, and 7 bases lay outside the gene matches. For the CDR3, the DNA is TGTGCCAGCAGCTCCCCCGGGACAGAATACAATGAGCAGTTCTTC. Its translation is CASSSPGTEYNEQFF.

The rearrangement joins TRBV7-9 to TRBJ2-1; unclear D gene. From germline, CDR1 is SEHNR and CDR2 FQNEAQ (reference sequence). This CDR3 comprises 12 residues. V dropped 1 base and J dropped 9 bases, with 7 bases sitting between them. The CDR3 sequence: CASSLELGEQFF. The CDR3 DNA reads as TGTGCCAGCAGCTTAGAACTTGGTGAGCAGTTCTTC.

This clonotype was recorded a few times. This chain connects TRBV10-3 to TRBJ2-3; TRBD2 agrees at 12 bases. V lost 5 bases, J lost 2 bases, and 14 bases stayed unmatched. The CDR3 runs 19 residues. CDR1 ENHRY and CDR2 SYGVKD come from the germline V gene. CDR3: CAISSAWASGREATDTQYF. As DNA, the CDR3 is TGTGCCATCAGTTCGGCTTGGGCTAGCGGGAGGGAGGCCACAGATACGCAGTATTTT.

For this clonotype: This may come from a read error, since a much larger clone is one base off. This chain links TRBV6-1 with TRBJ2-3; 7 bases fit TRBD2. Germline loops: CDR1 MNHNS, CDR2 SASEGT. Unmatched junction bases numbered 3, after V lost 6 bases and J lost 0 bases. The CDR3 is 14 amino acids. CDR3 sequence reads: CASRISGSTDTQYF. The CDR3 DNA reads TGTGCCAGCAGGATTAGCGGGAGCACAGATACGCAGTATTTT.

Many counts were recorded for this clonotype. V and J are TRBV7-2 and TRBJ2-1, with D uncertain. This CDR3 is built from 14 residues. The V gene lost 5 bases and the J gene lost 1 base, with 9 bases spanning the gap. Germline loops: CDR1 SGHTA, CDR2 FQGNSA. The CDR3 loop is CASSDDPSYNEQFF. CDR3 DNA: TGTGCCAGCAGCGACGACCCTTCCTACAATGAGCAGTTCTTC.

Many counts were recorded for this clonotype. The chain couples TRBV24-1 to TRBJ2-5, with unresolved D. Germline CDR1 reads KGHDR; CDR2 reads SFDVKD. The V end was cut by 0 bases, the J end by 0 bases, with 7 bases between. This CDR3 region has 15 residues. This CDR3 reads CATSDLSGDQETQYF. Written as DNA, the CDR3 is TGTGCCACCAGTGATTTGTCAGGAGACCAAGAGACCCAGTACTTC.

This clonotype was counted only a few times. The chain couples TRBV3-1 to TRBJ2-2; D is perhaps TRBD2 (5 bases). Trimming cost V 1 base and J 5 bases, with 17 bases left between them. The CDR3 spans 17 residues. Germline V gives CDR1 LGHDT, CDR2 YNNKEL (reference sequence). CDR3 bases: TGTGCCAGCAGCCAAGTGGATCCCGGGGTTTGGACCGGGGAGCTGTTTTTT. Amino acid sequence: CASSQVDPGVWTGELFF.

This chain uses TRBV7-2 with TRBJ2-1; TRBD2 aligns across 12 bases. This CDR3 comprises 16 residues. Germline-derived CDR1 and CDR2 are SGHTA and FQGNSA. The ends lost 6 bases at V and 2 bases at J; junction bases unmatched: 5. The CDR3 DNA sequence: TGTGCCAGCAGTACCAGGACTAGCGGGGCCTACAATGAGCAGTTCTTC. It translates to CASSTRTSGAYNEQFF.

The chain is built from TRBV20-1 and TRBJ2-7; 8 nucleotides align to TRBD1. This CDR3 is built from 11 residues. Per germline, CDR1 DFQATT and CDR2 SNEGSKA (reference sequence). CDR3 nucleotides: TGCAGGGTTGGACAGGGCTACGAGCAGTACTTC. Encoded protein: CRVGQGYEQYF.

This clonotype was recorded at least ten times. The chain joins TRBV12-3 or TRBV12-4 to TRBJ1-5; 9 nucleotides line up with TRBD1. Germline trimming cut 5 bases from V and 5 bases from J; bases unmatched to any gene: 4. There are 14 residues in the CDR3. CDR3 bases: TGTGCCAGCAGTACTCGGACAGGGGATCAGCCCCAGCATTTT. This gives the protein CASSTRTGDQPQHF.

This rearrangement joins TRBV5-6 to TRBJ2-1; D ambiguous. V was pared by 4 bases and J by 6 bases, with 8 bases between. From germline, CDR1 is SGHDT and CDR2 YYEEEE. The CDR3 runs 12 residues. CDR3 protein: CASSQKINEQFF. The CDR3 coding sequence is TGTGCCAGCAGCCAGAAAATCAATGAGCAGTTCTTC.

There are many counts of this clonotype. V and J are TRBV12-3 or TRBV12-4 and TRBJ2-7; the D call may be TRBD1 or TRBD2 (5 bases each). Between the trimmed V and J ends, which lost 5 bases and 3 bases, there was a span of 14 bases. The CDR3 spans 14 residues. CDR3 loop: CASSQRQSGYEQYF. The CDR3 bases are TGTGCCAGCAGTCAGCGACAGAGCGGCTACGAGCAGTACTTC.

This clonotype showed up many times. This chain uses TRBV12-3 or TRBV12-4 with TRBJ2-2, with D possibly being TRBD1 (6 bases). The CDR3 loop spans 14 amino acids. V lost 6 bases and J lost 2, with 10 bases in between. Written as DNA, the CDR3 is TGTGCCAGCAGCCGGGACACCAACACCGGGGAGCTGTTTTTT. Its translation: CASSRDTNTGELFF.

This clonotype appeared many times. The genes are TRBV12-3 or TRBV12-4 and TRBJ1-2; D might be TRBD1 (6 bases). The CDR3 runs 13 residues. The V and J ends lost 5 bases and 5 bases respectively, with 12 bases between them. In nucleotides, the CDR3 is TGTGCCAGCAGTACGGGACAATGGTATGGCTACACCTTC. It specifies CASSTGQWYGYTF.

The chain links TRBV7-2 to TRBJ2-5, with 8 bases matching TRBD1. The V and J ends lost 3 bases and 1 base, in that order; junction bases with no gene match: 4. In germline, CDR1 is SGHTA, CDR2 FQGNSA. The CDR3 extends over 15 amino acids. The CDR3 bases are TGTGCCAGCAGCTTCCGACAGGGGCTCCAAGAGACCCAGTACTTC. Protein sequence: CASSFRQGLQETQYF.

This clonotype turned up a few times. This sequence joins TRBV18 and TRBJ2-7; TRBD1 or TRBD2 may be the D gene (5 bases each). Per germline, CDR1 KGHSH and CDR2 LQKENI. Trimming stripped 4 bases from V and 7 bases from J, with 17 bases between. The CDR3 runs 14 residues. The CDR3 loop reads CASSQTGPLGEQYF. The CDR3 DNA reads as TGTGCCAGCTCACAAACGGGACCCCTGGGGGAGCAGTACTTC. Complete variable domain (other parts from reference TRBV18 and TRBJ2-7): NAGVMQNPRHLVRRRGQEARLRCSPMKGHSHVYWYRQLPEEGLKFMVYLQKENIIDESGMPKERFSAEFPKEGPSILRIQQVVRGDSAAYFCASSQTGPLGEQYFGPGTRLTVT.

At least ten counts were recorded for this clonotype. CDR3 nucleotide sequence: TGTGCCAGCAGTGGCCACGGGGGACAGGGTCGCGACGAGCAGTACTTC. Encoded protein: CASSGHGGQGRDEQYF. The chain uses TRBV6-1 and TRBJ2-7; TRBD1 matches 9 bases. CDR1 is MNHNS and CDR2 is SASEGT in the germline V gene. V lost 4 bases, J lost 5 bases, and 12 bases stayed unmatched. The CDR3 covers 16 residues.

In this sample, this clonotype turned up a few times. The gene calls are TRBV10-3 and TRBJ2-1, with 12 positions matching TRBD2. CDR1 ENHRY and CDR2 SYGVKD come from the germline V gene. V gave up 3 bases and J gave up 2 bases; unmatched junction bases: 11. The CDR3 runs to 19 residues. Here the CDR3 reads CAISDPRLAGEEAYNEQFF. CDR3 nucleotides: TGTGCCATCAGTGACCCTCGACTAGCGGGAGAGGAGGCCTACAATGAGCAGTTCTTC.

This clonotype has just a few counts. The CDR3 is CATSDSGTAVYGYTF. For the CDR3, the DNA is TGTGCCACCAGTGATTCAGGGACAGCCGTCTATGGCTACACCTTC. The chain links TRBV24-1 to TRBJ1-2, with TRBD1 identical over 7 bases. The CDR3 covers 15 residues. J gave up 4 bases and V 2 bases, and 6 bases lay outside the gene matches. The germline V gene has CDR1 KGHDR and CDR2 SFDVKD.

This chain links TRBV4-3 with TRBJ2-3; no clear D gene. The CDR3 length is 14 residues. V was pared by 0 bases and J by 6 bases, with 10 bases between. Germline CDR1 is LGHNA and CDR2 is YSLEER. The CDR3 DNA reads TGCGCCAGCAGCCAAGATAGAAGCTACGATACGCAGTATTTT. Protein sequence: CASSQDRSYDTQYF.